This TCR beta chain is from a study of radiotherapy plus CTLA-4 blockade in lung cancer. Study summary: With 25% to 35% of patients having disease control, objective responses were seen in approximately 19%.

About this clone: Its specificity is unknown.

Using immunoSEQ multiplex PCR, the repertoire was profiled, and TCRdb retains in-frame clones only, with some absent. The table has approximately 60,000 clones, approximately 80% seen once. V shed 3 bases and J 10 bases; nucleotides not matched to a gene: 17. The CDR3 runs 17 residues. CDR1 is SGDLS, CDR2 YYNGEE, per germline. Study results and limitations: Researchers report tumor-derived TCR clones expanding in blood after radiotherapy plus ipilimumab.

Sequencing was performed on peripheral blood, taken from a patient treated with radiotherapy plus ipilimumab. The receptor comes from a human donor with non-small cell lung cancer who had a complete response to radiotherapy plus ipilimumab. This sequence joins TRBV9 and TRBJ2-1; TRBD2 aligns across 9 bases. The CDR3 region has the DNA TGTGCCAGCAGCGGAGGGGGCAGCGGGAGGAGCCAATGGGAGCAGTTCTTC. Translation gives CASSGGGSGRSQWEQFF.